This T cell receptor beta chain was sequenced in a study of shared clonotypes between healthy human individuals. The germline V gene has CDR1 SGHNT and CDR2 YYREEE (reference sequence). The CDR3 consists of 17 residues. The V and J ends lost 1 base and 1 base, in that order; junction bases with no gene match: 10. Healthy HIV-negative adults without recent acute infections or vaccinations served as donors. Negatively enriched CD4+ T cells were divided by CD45RA into naive and memory. Libraries were prepared by immunoSEQ multiplex PCR; TCRdb keeps only in-frame clonotypes and omits some of them. Among about 2 million clones, 90% to 95% were seen once, and the ten largest hold 0.1% to 0.15%.

The J gene is TRBJ2-5, the V gene TRBV5-4, with 7 bases fitting TRBD2. The receptor comes from a man aged 18 to 29 in good health. Sequenced sample: naive CD4+ T cells sorted from blood. The subset: CD45RA+ positively selected. The CDR3, as DNA: TGTGCCAGCAGCTTGCTTACGGGAGGTGGGGGCCAAGAGACCCAGTACTTC. This translates into CASSLLTGGGGQETQYF.